Following are 9 T cell receptor beta chains from one sample sequenced in a study of Ad26.COV2.S vaccination and SARS-CoV-2 variants. The treatment is: over 15 received Ad26.COV2.S at low or high dose, single or two shots; several received placebo; per-sample allocation not given. Day 63 after the first vaccine or placebo injection was the time point for sampling. The repertoire was sequenced with immunoSEQ multiplex PCR; TCRdb's copy has only in-frame clones and lacks some. This table has a few hundred thousand clones, approximately 90% appearing once. Sequenced material: peripheral blood, taken in a trial of Ad26.COV2.S vaccine versus placebo. These receptors were obtained from a person aged 18-65 years who received the Ad26.COV2.S COVID-19 vaccine or a placebo.

This chain connects TRBV5-6 to TRBJ2-6; tentatively, D is TRBD1 (7 bases). The V and J ends lost 0 bases and 3 bases respectively, with 16 bases between them. Germline V gene data show CDR1 as SGHDT and CDR2 as YYEEEE. This CDR3 is 18 amino acids long. This CDR3 is CASSLERQGGFGANVLTF. CDR3 sequence (DNA): TGTGCCAGCAGCTTGGAAAGGCAGGGGGGCTTTGGGGCCAACGTCCTGACTTTC.

The gene calls are TRBV29-1 and TRBJ1-1; TRBD1 is a possible D gene (6 bases). This CDR3 is built from 14 residues. Germline CDR1 is SQVTM and CDR2 is ANQGSEA. Trimming stripped 1 base from V and 5 bases from J, with 14 bases between. CDR3 nucleotides: TGCAGCGTTGAAGTCTTAGGGCAGGGGACTGAAGCTTTCTTT. Its translation is CSVEVLGQGTEAFF.

This clone turned up a few times. This chain connects TRBV5-1 to TRBJ1-2, with a weak D call TRBD1 (6 bases). Trimming removed 4 bases from V and 4 bases from J, with 17 bases in between. The CDR3 sequence is 15 residues long. Germline V CDR1 and CDR2: SGHRS, YFSETQ. The CDR3 sequence: CASSPATGSGYGYTF. The CDR3 coding sequence is TGCGCCAGCAGCCCCGCCACAGGGTCGGGCTATGGCTACACCTTC.

This chain links TRBV10-3 with TRBJ1-1; 7 nucleotides line up with TRBD1. V shed 2 bases, J shed 7 bases, and the junction held 1 base outside the gene matches. The CDR3 contains 12 residues. CDR1 is ENHRY, CDR2 SYGVKD, per germline. CDR3 bases: TGTGCCATCAGTGAGGACAGGGATGAAGCTTTCTTT. It encodes CAISEDRDEAFF.

The gene calls are TRBV20-1 and TRBJ1-5; D is uncertain. V dropped 3 bases and J dropped 9 bases, with 18 bases sitting between them. The CDR3 loop spans 14 amino acids. Germline V gene lookup returns CDR1 DFQATT and CDR2 SNEGSKA (reference sequence). For the CDR3, the DNA is TGCAGTGCTAGTAGTAAGGCGGCGTCTCGGCCCCAGCATTTT. Translation gives CSASSKAASRPQHF.

The chain recombines TRBV4-2 with TRBJ1-5; D is perhaps TRBD1 (6 bases). Germline-derived CDR1 and CDR2 are LGHNA and YNFKEQ. V lost 3 bases and J lost 7, with 13 bases in between. CDR3 length: 14 residues. The CDR3 region has the DNA TGTGCCAGCAGCCAGAGACAGGAGAACCAGCCCCAGCATTTT. It translates to CASSQRQENQPQHF.

The V and J genes are TRBV19 and TRBJ2-1; 10 bases fit TRBD2. With 8 bases clipped from V and 7 bases from J, the junction kept 11 bases outside the gene matches. Looked up from germline, CDR1 is LNHDA and CDR2 is SQIVND (reference sequence). The CDR3 totals 15 residues. CDR3 DNA sequence: TGTGCCAGTTCGCCCCTAGCGGGGGCCCCTAATGAGCAGTTCTTC. Its translation is CASSPLAGAPNEQFF.

The chain uses TRBV11-2 and TRBJ2-3, with 15 bases aligning to TRBD2. The CDR3 extends over 15 amino acids. Germline V gene sequence: CDR1 SGHAT, CDR2 FQNNGV. The V segment lost 8 bases and the J segment 3 bases; nucleotides outside the gene matches: 3. CDR3 in amino acids: CASGGLAGGTDTQYF. As DNA, the CDR3 is TGTGCCAGCGGGGGACTAGCGGGGGGAACAGATACGCAGTATTTT.

This clone appeared a few times. The chain carries TRBV20-1 and TRBJ2-3, with 13 bases lining up with TRBD2. With 3 bases clipped from V and 9 bases from J, the junction kept 9 bases outside the gene matches. The CDR3 length is 15 residues. CDR1 is DFQATT, CDR2 SNEGSKA, per germline (reference sequence). CDR3 protein: CSASPTGLAGKTQYF. In DNA form, the CDR3 reads TGCAGTGCTAGTCCAACGGGACTAGCGGGGAAAACGCAGTATTTT.